A selection of T cell receptor beta chains follows, all from one sample in a study of blood T cell repertoires in COVID-19. Sequenced by immunoSEQ multiplex PCR; TCRdb stores in-frame clones only, minus some. The sample has 200,000 or so clones, about 82% seen once; the top ten hold 5.2%. The material sequenced was peripheral blood. The source of these receptors is a woman aged 30 to 39 with acute or convalescent COVID-19. CDR3s include the opening cysteine and the closing phenylalanine or tryptophan. The order of the fields is clone size, V gene, J gene, D gene, CDR3 protein, CDR3 DNA. D genes are given only for firm matches. Size is omitted from some rows. Given values are once, few, many or a class for expanded clones.

NA	TRBV15	TRBJ1-3	NA	CATSREAGFGNTIYF	TGTGCCACCAGCAGAGAAGCAGGGTTCGGAAACACCATATATTTT
NA	TRBV28	TRBJ1-2	TRBD1	CASRHIQGTGYGYTF	TGTGCCAGCAGACATATCCAGGGGACAGGGTACGGCTACACCTTC
NA	TRBV30	TRBJ1-4	NA	CAWSLGLNEKLFF	TGTGCCTGGAGTCTGGGGCTCAATGAAAAACTGTTTTTT
NA	TRBV4-2	TRBJ1-6	TRBD1	CASSQEGQGTSPLHF	TGTGCCAGCAGCCAAGAAGGACAGGGAACTTCACCCCTCCACTTT
NA	TRBV18	TRBJ2-5	TRBD2	CASSLGTSQETQYF	TGTGCCAGCTCACTGGGGACTAGCCAAGAGACCCAGTACTTC
NA	TRBV30	TRBJ1-2	NA	CAWSVLQRAYGYTF	TGTGCCTGGAGTGTACTTCAAAGAGCCTATGGCTACACCTTC
NA	TRBV28	TRBJ1-5	NA	CASKVGGVGNQPQHF	TGTGCCAGCAAAGTGGGGGGTGTGGGCAATCAGCCCCAGCATTTT
NA	TRBV7-9	TRBJ2-3	NA	CASSSTDTQYF	TGTGCCAGCTCAAGCACAGATACGCAGTATTTT
NA	TRBV28	TRBJ2-5	TRBD1	CASNEQGASETQYF	TGTGCCAGCAACGAACAGGGGGCATCGGAGACCCAGTACTTC
NA	TRBV28	TRBJ1-4	TRBD1	CASRTPGQGQSYLLFF	TGTGCCAGCAGAACACCGGGACAGGGCCAGTCATACTTACTGTTTTTT
once	TRBV18	TRBJ1-5	TRBD1	CASSPEDTGGSWDQPQHF	TGTGCCAGCTCACCCGAAGATACAGGGGGTTCTTGGGATCAGCCCCAGCATTTT
once	TRBV30	TRBJ1-2	TRBD1	CAWALQGNYGYTF	TGTGCCTGGGCTCTACAGGGGAACTATGGCTACACCTTC
NA	TRBV19	TRBJ2-1	TRBD2	CASSIAIAGNNEQFF	TGTGCCAGTAGTATAGCGATAGCGGGCAACAATGAGCAGTTCTTC
NA	TRBV12-3/TRBV12-4	TRBJ1-2	NA	CASSTSVHYGYTF	TGTGCCAGCAGTACGTCAGTCCACTATGGCTACACCTTC
NA	TRBV7-8	TRBJ2-1	TRBD1	CASSFGTGIDNEQFF	TGTGCCAGCAGCTTCGGGACAGGGATCGACAATGAGCAGTTCTTC
NA	TRBV7-9	TRBJ1-5	TRBD1	CASSDGGQGISQPQHF	TGTGCCAGCAGCGACGGCGGACAGGGGATCAGTCAGCCCCAGCATTTT
NA	TRBV15	TRBJ1-6	NA	CATSLRGNSPLHF	TGTGCCACCAGCTTAAGGGGTAATTCACCCCTCCACTTT